Each of the 24 T cell receptor beta chains below was sequenced from the same sample in a study of cytomegalovirus exposure and HLA in healthy donors. PCR employed 60 Vbeta and 13 Jbeta primers. Repertoires were generated with immunoSEQ multiplex PCR, while TCRdb's copy carries only in-frame clones and drops some. This table has 170,000 or so clones, around 80% appearing once. Input material: PBMCs. These receptor sequences come from a woman aged 50 to 60 in good health and CMV-seropositive.

This clone was found once. CDR3 nucleotide sequence: TGTGCCAGCAGACCACAAGGGGGCTTTAGCAATCAGCCCCAGCATTTT. Translation: CASRPQGGFSNQPQHF. V usage is TRBV27 and J usage is TRBJ1-5; 7 bases are shared with TRBD1. This CDR3 is built from 16 residues. Trimming cost V 6 bases and J 0 bases; bases outside gene matches: 8. The V gene's germline CDR1 is MNHEY and CDR2 SMNVEV (reference sequence).

The chain uses TRBV12-5 and TRBJ1-5; D remains ambiguous. The CDR3 runs to 14 residues. Germline values: CDR1 LGHNT, CDR2 FRNRAP. Trimming shortened V by 0 bases and J by 4 bases, and 7 bases separated the two germline ends. DNA for the CDR3: TGTGCTAGTGGTTTGGTACGGTGGAATCAGCCCCAGCATTTT. It specifies CASGLVRWNQPQHF.

DNA of the CDR3: TGCGCCAGCAGCTTGGTTAGCGGGTCCGAAGAGACCCAGTACTTC. Translating it yields CASSLVSGSEETQYF. The V gene is TRBV5-1, the J gene TRBJ2-5; TRBD2 aligns across 7 bases. V shed 0 bases and J 3 bases; nucleotides not matched to a gene: 5. Germline values: CDR1 SGHRS, CDR2 YFSETQ. The CDR3 sequence is 15 residues long.

The J gene is TRBJ2-7, the V gene TRBV4-3, with D tentatively TRBD1 (5 bases). Germline V gene data show CDR1 as LGHNA and CDR2 as YSLEER. V shed 0 bases and J shed 0 bases, with 15 bases lying between them. This CDR3 comprises 17 residues. The CDR3: CASSQELVRASSYEQYF. The CDR3 DNA reads TGCGCCAGCAGCCAAGAGCTTGTCAGGGCGAGCTCCTACGAGCAGTACTTC.

This clone was counted a single time. The chain uses TRBV6-1 and TRBJ2-7, with a weak D call TRBD2 (5 bases). This CDR3 contains 11 residues. Per germline, CDR1 MNHNS and CDR2 SASEGT. V was clipped by 8 bases and J by 5 bases, with 10 bases between them. CDR3 nucleotide sequence: TGTGCCAGCGGAGAGGGAAACGAGCAGTACTTC. It yields the protein CASGEGNEQYF.

CDR3 sequence reads: CASSLDPRGYEQYF. DNA of the CDR3: TGTGCCAGCAGCTTAGATCCCAGGGGCTACGAGCAGTACTTC. The gene calls are TRBV7-2 and TRBJ2-7; D may be TRBD1 (6 bases). The CDR3 runs to 14 residues. V was trimmed by 1 base and J by 3 bases, leaving 10 bases between them. Germline CDR1 is SGHTA and CDR2 is FQGNSA.

V is TRBV2 and J is TRBJ2-6, with 7 bases identical to TRBD2. This CDR3 has 17 residues. The V segment lost 4 bases and the J segment 0 bases; nucleotides outside the gene matches: 6. Germline assignment: CDR1 SNHLY and CDR2 FYNNEI. The CDR3 is CASSAPGRVSGANVLTF. The CDR3 nucleotides read TGTGCCAGCAGTGCCCCAGGGAGGGTCTCTGGGGCCAACGTCCTGACTTTC.

This chain joins TRBV19 and TRBJ2-3; a possible D gene is TRBD1 (6 bases). In germline, CDR1 is LNHDA, CDR2 SQIVND (reference sequence). CDR3 length: 14 amino acids. Trimming took off 5 bases at V and 2 bases at J, with 11 bases between the two ends. CDR3 nucleotides: TGTGCCAGTAGTTGGGGGCCGGCCACAGATACGCAGTATTTT. The encoded protein is CASSWGPATDTQYF. Full variable domain (outside the CDR3, taken from reference TRBV19 and TRBJ2-3): DGGITQSPKYLFRKEGQNVTLSCEQNLNHDAMYWYRQDPGQGLRLIYYSQIVNDFQKGDIAEGYSVSREKKESFPLTVTSAQKNPTAFYLCASSWGPATDTQYFGPGTRLTVL.

V is TRBV4-3 and J is TRBJ2-2, with D perhaps TRBD1 (5 bases). V lost 7 bases and J lost 8, with 8 bases in between. From germline, CDR1 is LGHNA and CDR2 YSLEER. The CDR3 has 11 amino acids. The CDR3 nucleotides are TGCGCCAGCACCCCAGGGGGGGAGCTGTTTTTT. Translating gives CASTPGGELFF.

The gene calls are TRBV7-7 and TRBJ1-1, with no clear D. This CDR3 is 13 amino acids long. Germline loops: CDR1 SSHAT, CDR2 FNYEAQ (reference sequence). DNA for the CDR3: TGTGCTAGCTCCCCAGTCATGAACACTGAAGCTTTCTTT. As protein: CASSPVMNTEAFF.

The chain joins TRBV19 to TRBJ1-1, with D unresolved. There are 13 residues in the CDR3. Germline loops: CDR1 LNHDA, CDR2 SQIVND (reference sequence). V lost 4 bases and J 5 bases, leaving 11 bases between the germline ends. The CDR3: CASSSMGATEAFF. The CDR3 nucleotides are TGTGCCAGTAGTAGTATGGGAGCAACTGAAGCTTTCTTT.

In its sample, this clone was seen a few times. The J gene is TRBJ1-2, the V gene TRBV6-1; D perhaps matches TRBD1 (6 bases). This CDR3 comprises 13 residues. Germline V gene sequence: CDR1 MNHNS, CDR2 SASEGT. V was clipped by 4 bases and J by 1 base, with 7 bases between them. The CDR3: CASSGTDNYGYTF. CDR3 DNA sequence: TGTGCCAGCAGTGGGACAGATAACTATGGCTACACCTTC.

On this clone itself: A junction boundary mismatches the germline segment, possibly from a read error. The V call is TRBV28, the J call TRBJ2-2, with 9 bases lining up with TRBD1. The CDR3 spans 12 residues. CDR1 and CDR2 from the germline V gene are MDHEN and SYDVKM. The CDR3 reads CASSLETGGQVF. The CDR3 DNA sequence: TGTGCCAGCAGTTTAGAGACAGGGGGACAGGTTTTT.

The J gene is TRBJ2-3, the V gene TRBV29-1, with 13 bases lining up with TRBD2. The CDR3 totals 19 residues. Germline CDR1 reads SQVTM; CDR2 reads ANQGSEA. Trimming took 3 bases from V and 2 from J; bases not matched to a gene: 14. CDR3 protein: CSVDLGLAGHIALTDTQYF. The CDR3 DNA sequence: TGCAGCGTTGACCTGGGACTAGCGGGACACATTGCCCTCACAGATACGCAGTATTTT.

The V call is TRBV5-1, the J call TRBJ1-1, with TRBD1 as a possible D gene (5 bases). Between the trimmed V and J ends, which lost 7 bases and 2 bases, there was a span of 12 bases. The CDR3 extends over 13 amino acids. Germline CDR1 is SGHRS and CDR2 is YFSETQ. The CDR3 spells CASSRGFNTEAFF. The CDR3 DNA follows: TGCGCCAGCTCTAGGGGATTTAACACTGAAGCTTTCTTT.

The V gene is TRBV2, the J gene TRBJ1-1; 8 bases match TRBD1. Losses at the gene ends were 8 bases for V and 2 bases for J; bases not matched to a gene: 10. From germline, CDR1 is SNHLY and CDR2 FYNNEI. The CDR3 extends over 15 amino acids. The chain's CDR3 is CASGGRGTGNTEAFF. The CDR3 DNA reads as TGTGCCAGCGGGGGGAGGGGGACAGGAAACACTGAAGCTTTCTTT.

The chain joins TRBV6-6 to TRBJ1-2; TRBD1 might be the D (5 bases). The CDR3 is made up of 15 amino acids. Germline V gene data show CDR1 as MNHNY and CDR2 as SVGAGI (reference sequence). Trimming pared 0 bases from V and 3 bases from J, leaving 11 bases between. The CDR3, as DNA: TGTGCCAGCAGTTACTCGGGTGGGGCGGACTATGGCTACACCTTC. Translated: CASSYSGGADYGYTF.

V usage is TRBV11-2 and J usage is TRBJ2-1, with TRBD2 matching over 7 bases. Germline V gene sequence: CDR1 SGHAT, CDR2 FQNNGV. V shed 4 bases and J 9 bases; nucleotides not matched to a gene: 12. This CDR3 region has 15 residues. The CDR3 region is CASSSLAVASGEQFF. In nucleotides, the CDR3 is TGTGCCAGCAGCTCGCTAGCGGTGGCATCCGGTGAGCAGTTCTTC.

V usage is TRBV28 and J usage is TRBJ2-3, with D possibly matching TRBD1 (5 bases). Germline assignment: CDR1 MDHEN and CDR2 SYDVKM. The V and J ends lost 2 bases and 9 bases respectively, with 15 bases between them. The CDR3 runs to 14 residues. The CDR3 sequence: CASSLSKGQGTQYF. The DNA of the CDR3 is TGTGCCAGCAGTTTAAGTAAGGGGCAGGGAACGCAGTATTTT.

The chain links TRBV2 to TRBJ1-5; no clear D gene. Germline assignment: CDR1 SNHLY and CDR2 FYNNEI. With 7 bases removed from V and 2 bases from J, the gap between germline ends came to 12 bases. The CDR3 runs to 14 residues. The CDR3 nucleotides read TGTGCCAGCATGAACAATGGGCGCAATCAGCCCCAGCATTTT. Its translation: CASMNNGRNQPQHF.

The chain is built from TRBV19 and TRBJ2-7, with 7 bases that match TRBD1. Germline V gene lookup returns CDR1 LNHDA and CDR2 SQIVND (reference sequence). V dropped 8 bases and J dropped 2; count of bases not matched to a gene: 9. This CDR3 contains 14 residues. For the CDR3, the DNA is TGTGCCAGTGGATTCCGGGACAGCACCTACGAGCAGTACTTC. As protein: CASGFRDSTYEQYF.

The genes are TRBV5-1 and TRBJ2-3; TRBD2 agrees at 12 bases. V lost 0 bases to trimming and J lost 1 base; unmatched junction nucleotides: 0. CDR3 length equals 16 residues. Germline V lookup: CDR1 SGHRS, CDR2 YFSETQ. CDR3 region: CASSLGLAGGTDTQYF. As DNA, the CDR3 is TGCGCCAGCAGCTTGGGACTAGCGGGGGGCACAGATACGCAGTATTTT.

This clone has just a few counts. This rearrangement joins TRBV7-2 to TRBJ1-1; unclear D gene. Trimming pared 2 bases from V and 3 bases from J, leaving 7 bases between. Germline CDR1 is SGHTA and CDR2 is FQGNSA. The CDR3 has 13 amino acids. CDR3 nucleotide sequence: TGTGCCAGCAGCTTATCACGGGACACTGAAGCTTTCTTT. Translating it yields CASSLSRDTEAFF.

The rearrangement links TRBV7-3 to TRBJ2-5, with D maybe TRBD2 (7 bases). There are 15 residues in the CDR3. Germline assignment: CDR1 SGHTA and CDR2 FQGTGA. Trimming removed 4 bases from V and 4 bases from J, with 16 bases in between. The CDR3 bases are TGTGCCAGCAGCTGGGGGCGGGAGTCTTCAGAGACCCAGTACTTC. Translated: CASSWGRESSETQYF.